Listed below are T cell receptor beta chains from one sample, sequenced in a study of shared clonotypes between healthy human individuals. The method was immunoSEQ multiplex PCR; TCRdb's version includes in-frame clones alone and lacks a portion of them. The sample lists about 980,000 clones, roughly 72% seen once, with around 1.5% in the top ten. Input material: memory CD4+ T cells sorted from blood. These receptor sequences come from a man aged 18 to 35 in good health. Each CDR3 is given with its conserved first and last residue. The order of the fields is D gene, J gene, clone size, V gene, CDR3 protein, CDR3 DNA. The D gene is left open where the match is weak. Size is omitted from some rows. Given values are once, few, many or a class for expanded clones.

D: .
J: TRBJ1-6
size: .
V: TRBV7-3
CDR3: CASSLRAVNSPLHF
DNA: TGTGCCAGCAGCTTACGGGCAGTCAATTCACCCCTCCACTTT

D: .
J: TRBJ2-1
size: .
V: TRBV9
CDR3: CASSPYSYNEQFF
DNA: TGTGCCAGCAGCCCCTACTCCTACAATGAGCAGTTCTTC

D: .
J: TRBJ1-1
size: .
V: TRBV5-1
CDR3: CASSLFLGGNTEAFF
DNA: TGCGCCAGCAGTTTGTTCCTCGGGGGGAACACTGAAGCTTTCTTT

D: .
J: TRBJ2-1
size: .
V: TRBV7-9
CDR3: CASSPYAARRLSYNEQFF
DNA: TGTGCCAGCAGCCCATACGCGGCGCGGAGACTCTCCTACAATGAGCAGTTCTTC

D: TRBD2
J: TRBJ2-7
size: .
V: TRBV19
CDR3: CASRVAGNSYEQYF
DNA: TGTGCCAGCCGGGTAGCGGGGAACTCCTACGAGCAGTACTTC

D: TRBD1
J: TRBJ1-3
size: .
V: TRBV4-2
CDR3: CASSQDRGYGNTIYF
DNA: TGTGCCAGCAGCCAGGACAGGGGTTATGGAAACACCATATATTTT

D: .
J: TRBJ1-6
size: few
V: TRBV4-2
CDR3: CASSQDRVGNSPLHF
DNA: TGTGCCAGCAGCCAAGACAGGGTTGGGAATTCACCCCTCCACTTT

D: .
J: TRBJ1-1
size: .
V: TRBV7-9
CDR3: CASSHWTGTPTLKAFF
DNA: TGTGCCAGCAGCCACTGGACCGGGACACCTACCCTTAAAGCTTTCTTT

D: TRBD1
J: TRBJ1-5
size: few
V: TRBV9
CDR3: CASSVAGDSRREPQHF
DNA: TGTGCCAGCAGCGTAGCGGGGGACAGCCGAAGGGAGCCCCAGCATTTT

D: .
J: TRBJ2-1
size: .
V: TRBV6-1
CDR3: CATLEQGRVGNEQFF
DNA: TGTGCCACCCTGGAACAGGGAAGGGTAGGGAATGAGCAGTTCTTC

D: .
J: TRBJ1-2
size: .
V: TRBV21-1
CDR3: CASGPWRGYTF
DNA: TGTGCCAGCGGGCCGTGGCGGGGCTACACCTTC

D: .
J: TRBJ1-2
size: .
V: TRBV28
CDR3: CASSTDPGGQSYGYTF
DNA: TGTGCCAGCAGTACCGACCCTGGGGGACAAAGCTATGGCTACACCTTC

D: TRBD1
J: TRBJ1-1
size: many
V: TRBV7-3
CDR3: CASSRDREGTEAFF
DNA: TGTGCCAGCAGCAGGGACAGGGAGGGCACTGAAGCTTTCTTT

D: .
J: TRBJ2-2
size: .
V: TRBV25-1
CDR3: CASSEFGFTGELFF
DNA: TGTGCCAGCAGTGAATTTGGATTCACCGGGGAGCTGTTTTTT

D: .
J: TRBJ1-2
size: few
V: TRBV5-6
CDR3: CASSLEGQPGRPMDGYTF
DNA: TGTGCCAGCAGCTTAGAGGGCCAGCCTGGACGCCCGATGGATGGCTACACCTTC

D: .
J: TRBJ1-3
size: few
V: TRBV5-1
CDR3: CASSLGQIQGTGNTIYF
DNA: TGCGCCAGCAGCTTGGGGCAGATACAGGGAACTGGAAACACCATATATTTT

D: .
J: TRBJ2-5
size: .
V: TRBV30
CDR3: CAWSFVQAETQYF
DNA: TGTGCCTGGAGCTTTGTACAGGCAGAGACCCAGTACTTC

D: .
J: TRBJ1-2
size: .
V: TRBV28
CDR3: CASQGGENGYTF
DNA: TGTGCCAGTCAAGGGGGGGAAAATGGCTACACCTTC

D: .
J: TRBJ2-7
size: .
V: TRBV7-2
CDR3: CASSLIPQASYEQYF
DNA: TGTGCCAGCAGCTTAATTCCTCAGGCCTCCTACGAGCAGTACTTC

D: TRBD2
J: TRBJ2-7
size: .
V: TRBV10-1
CDR3: CATFGLRAGGHYEQYF
DNA: TGCGCCACATTCGGTCTACGGGCGGGAGGGCACTACGAGCAGTACTTC

D: .
J: TRBJ1-3
size: .
V: TRBV7-2
CDR3: CASSSLVGSGNTIYF
DNA: TGTGCCAGCAGCTCCCTCGTTGGATCTGGAAACACCATATATTTT

D: .
J: TRBJ1-1
size: few
V: TRBV27
CDR3: CASRAISRGGTEAFF
DNA: TGTGCCAGCAGAGCTATATCGAGGGGGGGCACTGAAGCTTTCTTT

D: TRBD2
J: TRBJ2-7
size: .
V: TRBV6-1
CDR3: CASSGSSGGVYEQYF
DNA: TGTGCCAGCAGTGGAAGTAGCGGGGGGGTCTACGAGCAGTACTTC

D: .
J: TRBJ1-1
size: .
V: TRBV6-5
CDR3: CASSYGGITEAFF
DNA: TGTGCCAGCAGTTACGGGGGAATCACTGAAGCTTTCTTT

D: TRBD1
J: TRBJ1-2
size: .
V: TRBV5-6
CDR3: CASSMRGQGNYGYTF
DNA: TGTGCCAGCAGCATGCGGGGACAGGGGAACTATGGCTACACCTTC

D: .
J: TRBJ2-1
size: .
V: TRBV5-4
CDR3: CASSLRGIGSYNEQFF
DNA: TGTGCCAGCAGCCTCAGGGGTATAGGGTCCTACAATGAGCAGTTCTTC

D: .
J: TRBJ2-7
size: few
V: TRBV9
CDR3: CASSAPGDEGEQYF
DNA: TGTGCCAGCAGCGCGCCCGGGGACGAGGGCGAGCAGTACTTC

D: .
J: TRBJ2-6
size: many
V: TRBV5-4
CDR3: CASSLDRVGLGANVLTF
DNA: TGTGCCAGCAGCTTGGACAGGGTTGGTTTAGGGGCCAACGTCCTGACTTTC

D: .
J: TRBJ1-2
size: .
V: TRBV12-2
CDR3: CASRPSGPGRAEYGYTF
DNA: TGTGCAAGTCGTCCAAGTGGACCGGGCAGGGCGGAATATGGCTACACCTTC

D: .
J: TRBJ2-2
size: .
V: TRBV9
CDR3: CASSVRPGGPHTGELFF
DNA: TGTGCCAGCAGCGTACGTCCCGGGGGGCCCCACACCGGGGAGCTGTTTTTT

D: .
J: TRBJ1-1
size: .
V: TRBV28
CDR3: CASLSPSTEAFF
DNA: TGTGCCAGCCTGTCTCCGAGCACTGAAGCTTTCTTT

D: TRBD2
J: TRBJ2-1
size: .
V: TRBV5-4
CDR3: CASSLELAGGNNEQFF
DNA: TGTGCCAGCAGCTTGGAACTAGCGGGGGGTAACAATGAGCAGTTCTTC